This T cell receptor beta chain was recovered during a study of blood T cell repertoires in COVID-19. At the level of the study: Whether acute or convalescent, the COVID-19 samples came from the United States, Italy and Spain. The analysed material was cDNA or gDNA that came from T cells, B-cell-depleted T cells, or PBMCs.

Assay: immunoSEQ multiplex PCR; the TCRdb copy retains only in-frame clones and omits some. The repertoire includes 80,000 to 100,000 clones, around 90% of them detected once, and about 2% sits in the top ten. Only one count was recorded for this clone. CDR3 length: 15 amino acids. Trimming cost V 5 bases and J 1 base, with 11 bases left between them. CDR1 is SGHTA and CDR2 is FQGTGA in the germline V gene. The clonotype originates from a human donor with active COVID-19. The donor label of this sample is uncertain. The chain couples TRBV7-3 to TRBJ2-2, with D perhaps matching TRBD2 (6 bases). The sequencing sample was made of peripheral blood. The chain's CDR3 is CASSLLGGNTGELFF. In nucleotides, the CDR3 is TGTGCCAGCAGCCTGCTGGGGGGGAACACCGGGGAGCTGTTTTTT.